The sequence of this T cell receptor beta chain was determined in a study of cytomegalovirus exposure and HLA in healthy donors. The study, taken as a whole, reports: In vitro experiments confirmed that three CMV-associated chains were specific for CMV antigens. Per a prior analysis, the majority of TCR beta V segments were productive roughly 87% or roughly 30% of the time. Listed as cytomegalovirus-associated were around 160 TCR beta chains.

A note on this clone: Its antigen is still unknown.

Primers for the PCR totalled 60 Vbeta and 13 Jbeta. Measured with immunoSEQ multiplex PCR; TCRdb has only the in-frame clones, and not every one. The sample consists of about 130,000 clones, around 70% of them appearing once. Participants comprised healthy donors of bone marrow. Looked up from germline, CDR1 is SGHTA and CDR2 is FQGNSA. This CDR3 has 16 residues. V lost 5 bases and J lost 6, with 21 bases in between. Specimen: PBMCs. The V and J genes are TRBV7-2 and TRBJ2-3; weak D call: TRBD2 (6 bases). This TCR was sampled from a male donor in good health and CMV-seronegative. The CDR3 reads CASSPRLGTGSDTQYF. For the CDR3, the DNA is TGTGCCAGCAGCCCCCGACTAGGAACGGGCTCTGATACGCAGTATTTT.